This entry lists 9 T cell receptor beta chains sequenced from one sample in a study of read filtering for tumor transcriptome and immune sequencing (TCRdb year 2020). The listed sequencing device is Illumina HiSeq 4000. Starting from 400 ng RNA, TCR libraries were constructed with the Immunoverse kit using molecular barcoded adaptors that cover the alpha/delta and beta/gamma chains. TCRdb handled the public reads itself, with Q25 trimming in fastp and clone calling in MiXCR, and kept productive beta chains. Rows merge per CDR3 protein into single entries with the most common DNA and genes. Here the sample has roughly 130,000 distinct CDR3 sequences; approximately 12% occur a single time. The ten largest clonotypes hold approximately 11% of the sample. Sequenced: a population of CD138-negative cells sorted from bone marrow. Explained via the paper, the cell subset or site label denotes: bone marrow mononuclear cells depleted of CD138+ plasma/myeloma cells by negative magnetic selection. The receptors were sampled from a donor aged 40 or over with multiple myeloma.

This clonotype was found many times. CDR3 amino acids: CASASGSINTGELFF. DNA for the CDR3: TGCGCCAGCGCTAGCGGGAGTATAAACACCGGGGAGCTGTTTTTT. The chain links TRBV5-1 to TRBJ2-2, with TRBD2 identical over 10 bases. CDR1 and CDR2 from the germline V gene are SGHRS and YFSETQ. V was clipped by 7 bases and J by 2 bases; unmatched bases: 5. This CDR3 is 15 amino acids long.

V usage is TRBV18 and J usage is TRBJ2-1; 9 bases line up with TRBD2. Per the germline V gene, CDR1 is KGHSH and CDR2 is LQKENI. CDR3 length: 17 residues. V gave up 1 base and J gave up 5 bases; unmatched junction bases: 9. The CDR3 sequence is CASSPRIAGGTDNEQFF. For the CDR3, the DNA is TGTGCCAGCTCACCACGGATTGCGGGAGGGACAGACAATGAGCAGTTCTTC.

This clonotype appeared a single time. The chain employs TRBV29-1 and TRBJ2-2, with 10 bases that match TRBD2. Trimming at V came to 5 bases and at J to 1 base, leaving 7 bases not matched to a gene. Germline assignment: CDR1 SQVTM and CDR2 ANQGSEA. The CDR3 runs 16 residues. CDR3 bases: TGCAGCGTTCCCGAAAGCGGGAGGGAGAACACCGGGGAGCTGTTTTTT. Residues: CSVPESGRENTGELFF.

This clonotype has ten or more counts. The chain employs TRBV6-2 or TRBV6-3 and TRBJ2-2; TRBD2 matches at 14 bases. V dropped 2 bases and J dropped 4; count of bases not matched to a gene: 9. Germline V gives CDR1 MNHEY, CDR2 SVGEGT. The CDR3 contains 19 residues. The CDR3 region has the DNA TGTGCCAGCAGTTACCCGACGACTAGCGGGGGGGCCGGCACCGGGGAGCTGTTTTTT. It encodes CASSYPTTSGGAGTGELFF.

This clonotype was recorded at least ten times. The rearrangement uses TRBV6-5 and TRBJ2-3; D uncertain. This CDR3 comprises 13 residues. Trimming shortened V by 5 bases and J by 4 bases, and 10 bases separated the two germline ends. Per the germline V gene, CDR1 is MNHEY and CDR2 is SVGAGI. This chain's CDR3 is CASSVRAPDTQYF. The DNA for the CDR3 is TGTGCCAGCAGTGTCCGGGCCCCAGATACGCAGTATTTT.

This clonotype appeared a single time. Just one base apart from a much larger clone, this may be a read error. The chain recombines TRBV20-1 with TRBJ2-7; 10 bases agree with TRBD2. This CDR3 comprises 15 residues. The junction had 10 bases not matched to a gene; V was cut back by 4 bases and J by 4 bases. CDR1 DFQATT and CDR2 SNEGSKA come from the germline V gene (reference sequence). The CDR3 reads CSAKEASGRGYEQYF. As DNA, the CDR3 is TGCAGTGCTAAAGAGGCTAGCGGGAGAGGGTACGAGCAGTACTTC.

This clonotype has more than one count but fewer than ten. This rearrangement joins TRBV5-1 to TRBJ2-3, with 7 bases fitting TRBD2. V lost 6 bases to trimming and J lost 3 bases; unmatched junction nucleotides: 7. This CDR3 region has 14 residues. In germline, CDR1 is SGHRS, CDR2 YFSETQ. CDR3 residues: CASTGGSMTDTQYF. Here the CDR3 DNA reads TGCGCCAGCACTGGCGGGAGTATGACAGATACGCAGTATTTT.

As concerns this clonotype: This may be a read error, as it is one base from a much larger clone. The chain recombines TRBV12-5 with TRBJ2-2, with 7 bases that match TRBD2. The CDR3 contains 16 residues. CDR1 and CDR2 (germline): LGHNT, FRNRAP. Losses at the gene ends were 5 bases for V and 6 bases for J; bases not matched to a gene: 12. This CDR3 reads CASGVGGSKNAGELFF. As DNA, the CDR3 is TGTGCTAGTGGTGTGGGGGGGTCCAAAAACGCCGGGGAGCTGTTTTTT.

This clonotype has at least ten counts. The chain carries TRBV20-1 and TRBJ2-7; D is possibly TRBD1 (6 bases). V lost 3 bases and J 7 bases, leaving 25 bases between the germline ends. This CDR3 is 16 amino acids long. Germline-derived CDR1 and CDR2 are DFQATT and SNEGSKA (reference sequence). CDR3 amino acids: CSASVTLEVGGGEQYF. DNA for the CDR3: TGCAGTGCTAGCGTGACCCTAGAGGTAGGGGGTGGTGAGCAGTACTTC.